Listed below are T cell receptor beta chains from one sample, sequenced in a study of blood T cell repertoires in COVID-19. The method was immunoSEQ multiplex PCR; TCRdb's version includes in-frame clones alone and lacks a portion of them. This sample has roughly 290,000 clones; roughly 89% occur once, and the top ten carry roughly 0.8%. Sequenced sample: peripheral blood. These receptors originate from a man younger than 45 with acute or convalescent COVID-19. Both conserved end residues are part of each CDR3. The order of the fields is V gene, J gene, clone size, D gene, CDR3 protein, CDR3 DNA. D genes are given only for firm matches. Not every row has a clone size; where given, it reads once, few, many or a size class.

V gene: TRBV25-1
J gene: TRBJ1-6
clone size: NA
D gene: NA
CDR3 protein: CASRPDRTNSPLHF
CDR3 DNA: TGTGCCAGCAGGCCCGACAGGACTAATTCACCCCTCCACTTT

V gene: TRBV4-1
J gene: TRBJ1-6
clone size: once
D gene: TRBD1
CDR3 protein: CASSQPDRGDNSPLHF
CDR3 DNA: TGCGCCAGCAGCCAGCCCGACAGGGGCGATAATTCACCCCTCCACTTT

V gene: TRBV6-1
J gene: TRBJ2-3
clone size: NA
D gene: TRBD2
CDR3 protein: CASSDIAGVADTQYF
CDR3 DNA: TGTGCCAGCAGTGATATCGCGGGGGTAGCAGATACGCAGTATTTT

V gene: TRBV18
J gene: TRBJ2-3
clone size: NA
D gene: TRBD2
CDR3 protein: CASSQPGLAGGTDTQYF
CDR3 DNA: TGTGCCAGCTCGCAACCGGGACTAGCGGGGGGCACAGATACGCAGTATTTT

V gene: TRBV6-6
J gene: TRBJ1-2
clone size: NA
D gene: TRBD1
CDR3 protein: CASSSTGTGGSGYTF
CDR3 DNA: TGTGCCAGCAGTTCGACCGGGACAGGGGGCAGTGGCTACACCTTC

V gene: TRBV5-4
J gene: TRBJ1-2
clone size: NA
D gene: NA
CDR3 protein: CASSPPRRANYGYTF
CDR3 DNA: TGTGCCAGCAGCCCCCCGAGGAGGGCCAACTATGGCTACACCTTC

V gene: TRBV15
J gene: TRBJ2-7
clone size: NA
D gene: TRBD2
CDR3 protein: CATSEGTSGGRREQYF
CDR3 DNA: TGTGCCACCAGCGAAGGGACTAGCGGGGGAAGACGCGAGCAGTACTTC

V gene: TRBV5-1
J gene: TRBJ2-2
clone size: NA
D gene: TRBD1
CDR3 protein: CASSSGQGAGELFF
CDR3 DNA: TGCGCCAGCAGCTCGGGACAGGGGGCCGGGGAGCTGTTTTTT

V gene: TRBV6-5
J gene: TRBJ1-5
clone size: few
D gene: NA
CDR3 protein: CASTLGGGWGQPQHF
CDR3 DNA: TGTGCCAGCACATTGGGGGGGGGCTGGGGTCAGCCCCAGCATTTT

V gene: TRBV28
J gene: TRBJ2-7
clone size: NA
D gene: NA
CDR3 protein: CASSPSQGTNYEQYF
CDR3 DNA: TGTGCCAGCAGTCCCTCCCAGGGGACCAACTACGAGCAGTACTTC

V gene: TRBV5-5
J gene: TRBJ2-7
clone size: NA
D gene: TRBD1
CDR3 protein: CASTTQGAYEQYF
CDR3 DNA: TGTGCCAGCACCACCCAGGGGGCCTACGAGCAGTACTTC

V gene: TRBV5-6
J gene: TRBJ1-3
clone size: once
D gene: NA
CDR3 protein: CASSQRRGRNTIYF
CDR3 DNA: TGTGCCAGCAGCCAACGGAGGGGCAGAAACACCATATATTTT

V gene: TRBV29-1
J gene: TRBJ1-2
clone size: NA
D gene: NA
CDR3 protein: CSVEDLGGGTGGGYTF
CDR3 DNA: TGCAGCGTTGAAGATCTTGGGGGGGGAACAGGCGGAGGCTACACCTTC

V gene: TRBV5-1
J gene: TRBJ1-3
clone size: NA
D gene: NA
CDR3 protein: CASSPGWGDGNTIYF
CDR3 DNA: TGCGCCAGCAGCCCTGGGTGGGGAGATGGAAACACCATATATTTT

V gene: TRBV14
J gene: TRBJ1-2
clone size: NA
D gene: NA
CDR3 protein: CASSQDRGGYTF
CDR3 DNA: TGTGCCAGCAGCCAAGATCGGGGGGGCTACACCTTC

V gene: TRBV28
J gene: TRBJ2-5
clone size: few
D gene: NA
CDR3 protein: CASSQASGTRETQYF
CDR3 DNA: TGTGCCAGCAGCCAGGCCAGCGGAACGCGAGAGACCCAGTACTTC

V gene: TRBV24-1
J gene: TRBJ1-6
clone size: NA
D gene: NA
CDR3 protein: CATSATGISYNSPLHF
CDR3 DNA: TGTGCCACCAGTGCGACAGGTATTTCCTATAATTCACCCCTCCACTTT

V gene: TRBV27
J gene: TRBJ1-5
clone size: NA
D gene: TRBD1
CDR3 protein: CASSETTQGWGQPQHF
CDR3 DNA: TGTGCCAGCAGTGAGACGACACAGGGGTGGGGGCAGCCCCAGCATTTT

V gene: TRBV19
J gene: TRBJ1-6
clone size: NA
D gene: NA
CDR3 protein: CASRLDRAYNSPLHF
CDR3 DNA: TGTGCCAGTAGGCTTGACAGAGCTTATAATTCACCCCTCCACTTT

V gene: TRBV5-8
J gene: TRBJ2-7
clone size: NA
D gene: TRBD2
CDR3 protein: CASSLTSGYEQYF
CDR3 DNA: TGTGCCAGCAGCTTAACTAGCGGATACGAGCAGTACTTC

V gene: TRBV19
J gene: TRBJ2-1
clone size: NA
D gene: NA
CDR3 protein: CASKLSGYNEQFF
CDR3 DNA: TGTGCCAGTAAGTTGTCCGGCTACAATGAGCAGTTCTTC

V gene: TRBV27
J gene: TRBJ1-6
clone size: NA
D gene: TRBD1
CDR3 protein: CASSFIPQGANSPLHF
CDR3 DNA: TGTGCCAGCAGTTTTATCCCCCAGGGGGCTAATTCACCCCTCCACTTT

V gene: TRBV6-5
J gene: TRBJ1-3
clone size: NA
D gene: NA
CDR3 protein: CASRSGQISGNTIYF
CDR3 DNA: TGTGCCTCCAGGTCAGGACAGATCTCTGGAAACACCATATATTTT

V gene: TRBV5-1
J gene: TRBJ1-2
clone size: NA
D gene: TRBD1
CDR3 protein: CASSLATGDLYGYTF
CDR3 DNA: TGCGCCAGCAGCTTGGCGACAGGGGACCTTTATGGCTACACCTTC

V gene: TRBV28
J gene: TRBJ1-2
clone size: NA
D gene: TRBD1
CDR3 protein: CASSLLGQGISNYGYTF
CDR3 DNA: TGTGCCAGCAGTTTATTGGGACAGGGGATTTCAAACTATGGCTACACCTTC

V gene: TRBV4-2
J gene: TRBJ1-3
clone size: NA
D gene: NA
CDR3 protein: CASSQDSSGNTIYF
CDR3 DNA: TGTGCCAGCAGCCAAGACAGCTCTGGAAACACCATATATTTT

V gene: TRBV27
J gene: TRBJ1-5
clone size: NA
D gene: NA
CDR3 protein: CASSLSLYSNQPQHF
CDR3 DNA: TGTGCCAGCAGTTTGTCGCTATATAGCAATCAGCCCCAGCATTTT

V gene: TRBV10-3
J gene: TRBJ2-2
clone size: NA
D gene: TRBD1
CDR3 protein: CAISEQGASLDTGELFF
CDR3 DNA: TGTGCCATCAGTGAACAGGGGGCGAGTTTGGACACCGGGGAGCTGTTTTTT

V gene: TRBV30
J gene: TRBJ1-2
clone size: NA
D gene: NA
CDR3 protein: CAGEGGEGLDYGYTF
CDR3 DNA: TGTGCCGGGGAGGGGGGGGAGGGCCTTGACTATGGCTACACCTTC

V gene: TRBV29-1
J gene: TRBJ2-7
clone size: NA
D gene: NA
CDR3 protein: CSARPGSSSYEQYF
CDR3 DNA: TGCAGCGCCCGGCCAGGTTCCAGCTCCTACGAGCAGTACTTC

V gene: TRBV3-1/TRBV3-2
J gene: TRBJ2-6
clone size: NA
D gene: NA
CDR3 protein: CASSQLRTGANVLTF
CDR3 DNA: TGTGCCAGCAGCCAACTGCGCACTGGGGCCAACGTCCTGACTTTC

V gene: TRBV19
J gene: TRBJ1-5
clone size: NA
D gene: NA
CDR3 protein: CASSYRLDQPQHF
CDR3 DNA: TGTGCCAGTAGTTATCGGTTGGATCAGCCCCAGCATTTT

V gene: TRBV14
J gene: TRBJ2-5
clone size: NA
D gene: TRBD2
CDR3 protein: CASSPLSGSLETQYF
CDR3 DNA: TGTGCCAGCAGCCCACTTAGCGGGAGTTTGGAGACCCAGTACTTC

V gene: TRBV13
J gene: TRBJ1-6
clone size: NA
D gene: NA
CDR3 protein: CASSLRQGGVSPLHF
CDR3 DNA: TGTGCCAGCAGCTTAAGGCAAGGAGGAGTTTCACCCCTCCACTTT

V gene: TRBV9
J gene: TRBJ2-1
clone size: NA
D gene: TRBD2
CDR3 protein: CASSVTGAGGDEQFF
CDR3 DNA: TGTGCCAGCAGCGTGACGGGAGCGGGAGGGGATGAGCAGTTCTTC